What follows is one T cell receptor (beta chain) and its context. The antigen is undetermined. The time point here: newly diagnosed GD, antithyroid drugs for less than 3 months. Construction of the TCR library relied on RNA isolated from PBMCs. These data belong to a study of regulatory T cells in long-lasting Graves disease. Study-level background: For under 3 months, newly diagnosed Graves' patients had been taking antithyroid drugs.

Construction of the TCR beta libraries employed iRepertoire HTBI primers in conjunction with Arm-PCR of CDR3 regions. TCRdb fed the multiplex PCR reads into MiXCR, producing one record per CDR3 protein. The table lists some 450,000 distinct CDR3 sequences, 16% of them singletons. This CDR3 contains 17 residues. The V gene's germline CDR1 is MNHEY and CDR2 SMNVEV (reference sequence). Trimming removed 3 bases from V and 5 bases from J, with 19 bases in between. Broader study findings: Comparison showed that persistent patients shared more public clonotypes (2,741) than new patients (roughly 1,000). Sample size was small, which may have lowered accuracy.

Another study also made use of these data, one on T cells in Graves' hyperthyroidism and ophthalmopathy.

Source: peripheral blood mononuclear cells (PBMCs), taken at new diagnosis, from a patient treated with antithyroid drugs. This rearrangement joins TRBV27 to TRBJ2-2; D may correspond to TRBD1 or TRBD2 (5 bases each). This receptor was obtained from a woman younger than 45 with Graves disease. CDR3 DNA: TGTGCCAGCAGTTTCACCCCGCGGGCAGGGAGTACCGGGGAGCTGTTTTTT. It encodes CASSFTPRAGSTGELFF.